The 28 T cell receptor beta chains below all came from one sample that was sequenced in a study of T cell responses to AZD1222 COVID-19 vaccine. Method: immunoSEQ multiplex PCR; TCRdb's copy keeps in-frame clones and lacks some. The sample contains 150,000 to 200,000 clones, approximately 93% of which appear only once. This specimen consisted of peripheral blood, obtained on day 0 of AZD1222 vaccination. These TCRs come from an adult in good health.

V gene TRBV2 combines with J gene TRBJ2-5, with 12 bases matching TRBD1. The CDR3 contains 16 residues. Trimming at V came to 6 bases and at J to 2 bases, leaving 7 bases not matched to a gene. Germline values: CDR1 SNHLY, CDR2 FYNNEI. The CDR3 region is CASSSGTGGNQETQYF. The DNA for the CDR3 is TGTGCCAGCAGCTCCGGGACAGGGGGCAATCAAGAGACCCAGTACTTC.

The rearrangement joins TRBV30 to TRBJ2-3; the D is unclear. Looked up from germline, CDR1 is GTSNPN and CDR2 is SVGIG (reference sequence). The CDR3 is 14 residues long. Trimming removed 5 bases from V and 3 bases from J, with 15 bases in between. CDR3 sequence (DNA): TGTGCCTGGGGCGCCGAGCTCGGGACAGATACGCAGTATTTT. Translating it yields CAWGAELGTDTQYF.

CDR3 residues: CASIRQGAGANVLTF. In DNA, the CDR3 is TGTGCCAGCATCAGACAGGGGGCTGGGGCCAACGTCCTGACTTTC. The chain combines TRBV6-5 with TRBJ2-6; 9 bases agree with TRBD1. CDR1 and CDR2 from the germline V gene are MNHEY and SVGAGI. The V gene end was trimmed by 7 bases and the J gene end by 2 bases; junction bases not matched to a gene: 3. The CDR3 loop spans 15 amino acids.

The chain is built from TRBV5-8 and TRBJ1-5; possible D gene TRBD1, 6 bases. V was trimmed by 2 bases and J by 10 bases, leaving 13 bases between them. Per germline, CDR1 SGHTS and CDR2 YDEGEE. CDR3 length equals 13 residues. CDR3 sequence reads: CASSFNRDKPQHF. CDR3 nucleotide sequence: TGTGCCAGCAGCTTCAATCGGGACAAACCCCAGCATTTT.

This sequence joins TRBV29-1 and TRBJ2-5; 11 positions agree with TRBD2. This CDR3 has 15 amino acids. Trimming at V came to 4 bases and at J to 5 bases, leaving 9 bases not matched to a gene. CDR1 and CDR2 (germline): SQVTM, ANQGSEA. DNA for the CDR3: TGCAGCGTTGGAGCTAGCGGGGGGTCATGGGAGACCCAGTACTTC. Its translation: CSVGASGGSWETQYF. The whole variable domain, filled in from reference TRBV29-1 and TRBJ2-5, reads SAVISQKPSRDICQRGTSLTIQCQVDSQVTMMFWYRQQPGQSLTLIATANQGSEATYESGFVIDKFPISRPNLTFSTLTVSNMSPEDSSIYLCSVGASGGSWETQYFGPGTRLLVL.

The rearrangement joins TRBV4-3 to TRBJ1-1; D gene unclear. The length of the CDR3 is 15 residues. V gave up 0 bases and J gave up 5 bases, with 13 bases separating them. CDR1 LGHNA and CDR2 YSLEER come from the germline V gene. In DNA form, the CDR3 reads TGCGCCAGCAGCCAAGATGCGAGGGTGGGAACTGAAGCTTTCTTT. Its translation: CASSQDARVGTEAFF.

The CDR3 loop reads CASSPTGQGLGPQHF. In DNA, the CDR3 is TGTGCCAGCTCACCAACAGGACAGGGGCTAGGGCCCCAGCATTTT. The chain is built from TRBV18 and TRBJ1-5; TRBD1 agrees at 9 bases. The CDR3 sequence is 15 residues long. V shed 2 bases and J 9 bases; nucleotides not matched to a gene: 8. Germline V gene sequence: CDR1 KGHSH, CDR2 LQKENI.

The genes are TRBV7-2 and TRBJ1-3; D gene unclear. This CDR3 comprises 15 residues. V was trimmed by 1 base and J by 2 bases, leaving 9 bases between them. CDR1 and CDR2 from the germline V gene are SGHTA and FQGNSA. The CDR3: CASSLVSVAGNTIYF. As DNA, the CDR3 is TGTGCCAGCAGCTTAGTTTCAGTAGCTGGAAACACCATATATTTT.

A word on this clone: At one end the junction does not follow the germline gene, possibly because of a read error. The chain joins TRBV7-7 to TRBJ1-6; 7 bases are shared with TRBD1. There are 15 residues in the CDR3. Germline loops: CDR1 SSHAT, CDR2 FNYEAQ (reference sequence). CDR3 DNA sequence: TGTGCTAGCACCCGCCCCACCCGACAGGGCTCACCCCTCCACTTT. Encoded protein: CASTRPTRQGSPLHF.

The rearrangement uses TRBV3-1 (or the pseudogene TRBV3-2) and TRBJ2-7; TRBD2 aligns across 14 bases. V lost 1 base and J lost 7; bases outside the gene matches: 6. The CDR3 has 16 residues. Per germline, CDR1 LGHDT and CDR2 YNNKEL (reference sequence). The CDR3 DNA reads TGTGCCAGCAGCCAAGGACTAGCGGGGGGGCGTAGGGAGCAGTACTTC. It codes for CASSQGLAGGRREQYF.

This chain links TRBV7-9 with TRBJ2-7; 9 bases agree with TRBD1. Germline CDR1 reads SEHNR; CDR2 reads FQNEAQ (reference sequence). The CDR3 contains 15 residues. V shed 5 bases and J 4 bases; nucleotides not matched to a gene: 9. The CDR3 DNA is TGTGCCAGCAGCCCAGGGCGGGACAGGGCGTACGAGCAGTACTTC. The encoded protein is CASSPGRDRAYEQYF.

The chain joins TRBV10-3 to TRBJ2-7; 8 nucleotides align to TRBD1. Germline CDR1 reads ENHRY; CDR2 reads SYGVKD. Trimming at V came to 5 bases and at J to 4 bases, leaving 13 bases not matched to a gene. This CDR3 is 16 amino acids long. The CDR3 sequence: CAISRYYQGASYEQYF. CDR3 DNA: TGTGCCATCAGTCGGTATTATCAGGGGGCGAGTTACGAGCAGTACTTC.

The chain is built from TRBV21-1 and TRBJ1-5; the table's D call of TRBD1 was not tested on the DNA. TRBV21-1 is a pseudogene. The CDR3 totals 20 residues. This CDR3 is CASSKGGQGDPAFGNQPQHF. The CDR3 nucleotides are TGTGCCAGCAGCAAAGGGGGACAGGGCGATCCGGCTTTTGGCAATCAGCCCCAGCATTTT.

This clone showed up just once. This chain joins TRBV12-5 and TRBJ2-3; 10 nucleotides align to TRBD1. The CDR3 has 14 amino acids. CDR1 LGHNT and CDR2 FRNRAP come from the germline V gene. V lost 5 bases, J lost 6 bases, and 5 bases stayed unmatched. This chain's CDR3 is CASGPGQGSDTQYF. The DNA for the CDR3 is TGTGCTAGTGGTCCGGGACAGGGGAGCGATACGCAGTATTTT.

V is TRBV7-9 and J is TRBJ1-4; 7 nucleotides align to TRBD1. In germline, CDR1 is SEHNR, CDR2 FQNEAQ (reference sequence). The CDR3 has 16 amino acids. The V and J ends lost 5 bases and 0 bases, in that order; junction bases with no gene match: 6. CDR3 sequence (DNA): TGTGCCAGCAGCGAGGGACAGACCACAACTAATGAAAAACTGTTTTTT. Translation gives CASSEGQTTTNEKLFF. Supplemented by reference TRBV7-9 and TRBJ1-4, the full variable domain reads DTGVSQNPRHKITKRGQNVTFRCDPISEHNRLYWYRQTLGQGPEFLTYFQNEAQLEKSRLLSDRFSAERPKGSFSTLEIQRTEQGDSAMYLCASSEGQTTTNEKLFFGSGTQLSVL.

V is TRBV5-4 and J is TRBJ1-6; 7 nucleotides match TRBD1. The trim removed 0 bases at V and 7 bases at J, leaving 4 bases unmatched. The CDR3 extends over 15 amino acids. The germline V gene encodes CDR1 SGHNT and CDR2 YYREEE (reference sequence). The CDR3 protein is CASSLDLQGNSPLHF. In DNA, the CDR3 is TGTGCCAGCAGCTTGGATCTACAGGGGAATTCACCCCTCCACTTT.

Here the CDR3 DNA reads TGTGCCAGCAGCCGTAGCGCTAACTATGGCTACACCTTC. The encoded protein is CASSRSANYGYTF. The J gene is TRBJ1-2, the V gene TRBV11-3; D is unresolved. Germline CDR1 SGHNT, CDR2 YENEEA. V dropped 5 bases and J dropped 0 bases, with 7 bases sitting between them. The CDR3 has 13 residues.

The V and J genes are TRBV3-1 (or the pseudogene TRBV3-2) and TRBJ2-3; TRBD2 matches at 12 bases. Germline V gene data show CDR1 as LGHDT and CDR2 as YNNKEL (reference sequence). V trimming: 4 bases; J trimming: 2 bases; junction bases outside the gene matches: 4. The CDR3 has 16 residues. The CDR3 sequence is CASSPLAGGDTDTQYF. As DNA, the CDR3 is TGTGCCAGCAGCCCCCTAGCGGGGGGGGACACAGATACGCAGTATTTT.

The count of this clone is one. CDR3 region: CASSASAGPGNTIYF. Written as DNA, the CDR3 is TGTGCCAGCAGTGCCTCGGCAGGGCCTGGAAACACCATATATTTT. The chain joins TRBV2 to TRBJ1-3; D perhaps matches TRBD1 (5 bases). Germline V CDR1 and CDR2: SNHLY, FYNNEI. This CDR3 has 15 amino acids. V lost 4 bases and J lost 2, with 12 bases in between.

V usage is TRBV3-1 (or the pseudogene TRBV3-2) and J usage is TRBJ2-7; D remains ambiguous. CDR1 LGHDT and CDR2 YNNKEL come from the germline V gene (reference sequence). V was shortened by 0 bases and J by 4 bases, with 13 bases between the two germline ends. The CDR3 runs to 15 residues. CDR3 DNA: TGTGCCAGCAGCCAAGAGTCCCGCGCGTTTTACGAGCAGTACTTC. Its translation is CASSQESRAFYEQYF.

CDR3 sequence reads: CASSAPTGDEQYF. The CDR3 DNA follows: TGTGCCAGCAGTGCTCCTACGGGGGACGAGCAGTACTTC. The chain links TRBV2 to TRBJ2-7, with D perhaps matching TRBD2 (6 bases). This CDR3 is 13 amino acids long. Between the trimmed V and J ends, which lost 4 bases and 5 bases, there was a span of 12 bases. From germline, CDR1 is SNHLY and CDR2 FYNNEI.

This chain connects TRBV29-1 to TRBJ2-3; D may be TRBD1 or TRBD2 (5 bases each). The ends were cut back, 2 bases at V and 0 bases at J, with 15 bases in the middle. The CDR3 covers 16 residues. Germline CDR1 SQVTM, CDR2 ANQGSEA. The CDR3 region has the DNA TGCAGCGTTGAAACCAGGACAACTAGAAGCACAGATACGCAGTATTTT. This codes for CSVETRTTRSTDTQYF.

The chain has TRBV7-2 and TRBJ1-5; TRBD1 matches at 8 bases. CDR1 and CDR2 from the germline V gene are SGHTA and FQGNSA. The length of the CDR3 is 17 residues. J gave up 0 bases and V 2 bases, and 6 bases lay outside the gene matches. The CDR3, as DNA: TGTGCCAGCAGCTTATCTGACAGGGGTTATAGCAATCAGCCCCAGCATTTT. It translates to CASSLSDRGYSNQPQHF. Combining the CDR3 with reference TRBV7-2 and TRBJ1-5 gives the whole variable domain GAGVSQSPSNKVTEKGKDVELRCDPISGHTALYWYRQSLGQGLEFLIYFQGNSAPDKSGLPSDRFSAERTGGSVSTLTIQRTQQEDSAVYLCASSLSDRGYSNQPQHFGDGTRLSIL.

V gene TRBV2 combines with J gene TRBJ2-7; D may be TRBD2 (6 bases). V was pared by 4 bases and J by 0 bases, with 10 bases between. The V gene's germline CDR1 is SNHLY and CDR2 FYNNEI. The CDR3 sequence is 14 residues long. CDR3 nucleotide sequence: TGTGCCAGCAGTGCGCAGGGAGGCTCCTACGAGCAGTACTTC. Amino acid sequence: CASSAQGGSYEQYF.

The V gene is TRBV7-9, the J gene TRBJ2-3; a weak D match, TRBD2 (6 bases). CDR1 SEHNR and CDR2 FQNEAQ come from the germline V gene (reference sequence). The V end lost 5 bases, the J end lost 4 bases, and 16 bases lay between the germline ends. The CDR3 sequence is 15 residues long. As DNA, the CDR3 is TGTGCCAGCAGCAGGAACGACGCGGGACCAGATACGCAGTATTTT. Translation: CASSRNDAGPDTQYF.

This sequence joins TRBV4-1 and TRBJ2-1, with D maybe TRBD1 (6 bases). The germline V gene encodes CDR1 MGHRA and CDR2 YSYEKL. The CDR3 runs 14 residues. Trimming removed 1 base at V and 8 bases at J, with 12 bases between. DNA of the CDR3: TGCGCCAGCAGCCAAGGGAGGACAGAGGATGAGCAGTTCTTC. Its protein is CASSQGRTEDEQFF.

The rearrangement joins TRBV6-5 to TRBJ2-1, with D unclear. V shed 0 bases and J shed 3 bases, with 6 bases lying between them. The CDR3 is 14 amino acids. Germline CDR1 reads MNHEY; CDR2 reads SVGAGI. CDR3 nucleotides: TGTGCCAGCAGTTACTCGCCCAACTACAATGAGCAGTTCTTC. It specifies CASSYSPNYNEQFF.

The chain is built from TRBV4-2 and TRBJ1-5; 8 bases fit TRBD1. CDR3 length equals 14 residues. Germline lookup yields CDR1 LGHNA and CDR2 YNFKEQ. J lost 3 bases, V lost 4 bases, and 2 bases had no gene match. The CDR3 region has the DNA TGTGCCAGCAGCCCGGACAGGGCCAATCAGCCCCAGCATTTT. It specifies CASSPDRANQPQHF.